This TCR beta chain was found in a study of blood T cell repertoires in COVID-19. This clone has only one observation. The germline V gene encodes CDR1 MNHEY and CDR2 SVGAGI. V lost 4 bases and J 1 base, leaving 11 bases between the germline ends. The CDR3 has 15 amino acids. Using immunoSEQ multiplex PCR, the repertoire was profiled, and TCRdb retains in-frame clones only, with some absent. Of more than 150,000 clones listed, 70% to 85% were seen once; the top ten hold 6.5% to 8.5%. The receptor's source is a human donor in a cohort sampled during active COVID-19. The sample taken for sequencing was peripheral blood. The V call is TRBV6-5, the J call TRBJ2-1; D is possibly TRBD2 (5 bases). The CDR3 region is CASSSEGISYNEQFF. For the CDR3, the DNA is TGTGCCAGCAGTTCAGAGGGTATATCCTACAATGAGCAGTTCTTC.